Listed here is a single TCR beta chain. Its matching antigen is unknown. There are 15 residues in the CDR3. The V gene's germline CDR1 is SGHTA and CDR2 FQGNSA. V shed 5 bases, J shed 11 bases, and the junction held 6 bases outside the gene matches. This sample was taken from a study of T cell clones after liver transplantation. Study summary: Samples came from ITN030ST, which attempted immunosuppression withdrawal within 2 years of liver transplantation. Three of eight recipients were HCV-positive; others had non-autoimmune, non-viral indications. Draws occurred before transplant, before withdrawal, and after complete or failed withdrawal. Study-wide results and caveats: Small, mixed patient groups and varying post-transplant times limit these conclusions.

TCRdb's table, derived via immunoSEQ multiplex PCR, lists solely in-frame clones and lacks some. The sample lists tens of thousands of clones; about 80% were seen once. The chain recombines TRBV7-2 with TRBJ2-1; 16 nucleotides match TRBD2. Source: CD4+ T cells from blood, taken 12 months after liver transplant. The clonotype comes from a human patient who received a liver transplant. Some T cells may have originated in the graft donor. The CDR3 loop is CASSLGLAGGGKQFF. The CDR3, as DNA: TGTGCCAGCAGCCTGGGACTAGCGGGAGGGGGAAAGCAGTTCTTC.